Listed below are T cell receptor beta chains from one sample, sequenced in a study of spatial heterogeneity in lung cancer. MiXCR, applied by TCRdb to the 5' RACE reads, yields one record per CDR3 protein. This table has 1,300 to 1,500 distinct CDR3 sequences, roughly a sixth appearing once. This specimen was lung tumor tissue, taken at surgery. The receptor set was obtained from a male donor with early-stage non-small cell lung cancer. The CDR3 runs from the conserved cysteine through the conserved F or W. A D gene is named only where the DNA matches it firmly. Only part of the rows carry a size: once, few, many, or a class if the clone is expanded.

j_gene,abundance,v_gene,d_gene,CDR3aa,CDR3nt
TRBJ2-2,-,TRBV28,TRBD2,CASSPPGAGGLTGELFF,TGTGCCAGCAGCCCTCCCGGAGCGGGAGGTCTGACCGGGGAGCTGTTTTTT
TRBJ1-1,-,TRBV4-3,-,CASSPAPTENTEAFF,TGCGCCAGCAGCCCTGCTCCGACGGAGAACACTGAAGCTTTCTTT
TRBJ1-3,-,TRBV20-1,-,CSARRGSGNTIYF,TGCAGTGCTAGGAGGGGGTCGGGAAACACCATATATTTT
TRBJ2-1,few,TRBV20-1,TRBD2,CSANLAGYNEQFF,TGCAGTGCTAATCTAGCGGGGTACAATGAGCAGTTCTTC
TRBJ2-1,few,TRBV24-1,-,CATSDSPGDLQFF,TGTGCCACCAGTGATTCCCCCGGGGACCTTCAGTTCTTC
TRBJ2-5,medium-sized,TRBV11-2,TRBD2,CASSFDSGSRETQYF,TGTGCCAGCAGCTTTGATAGCGGGAGCCGAGAGACCCAGTACTTC
TRBJ2-2,medium-sized,TRBV20-1,-,CSARGRAGELFF,TGCAGTGCTAGAGGGAGGGCCGGGGAGCTGTTTTTT
TRBJ2-3,medium-sized,TRBV7-9,-,CASSLGRVRTDTQYF,TGTGCCAGCAGCTTAGGGCGGGTCAGGACAGATACGCAGTATTTT
TRBJ1-2,large,TRBV10-3,-,CAISEGSSGKYGYTF,TGTGCCATCAGTGAAGGTTCCTCGGGCAAATATGGCTACACCTTC
TRBJ2-7,medium-sized,TRBV4-3,TRBD2,CASSPPGGDEQYF,TGCGCCAGCAGCCCCCCGGGGGGTGACGAGCAGTACTTC
TRBJ2-1,few,TRBV9,TRBD2,CASSVELAGGYDEQFF,TGTGCCAGCAGCGTAGAACTAGCGGGGGGATACGATGAGCAGTTCTTC
TRBJ1-4,medium-sized,TRBV29-1,-,CSVGKGATNEKLFF,TGCAGCGTTGGGAAGGGAGCAACTAATGAAAAACTGTTTTTT
TRBJ2-3,medium-sized,TRBV20-1,TRBD2,CSALSTSSTDTQYF,TGCAGTGCGCTCTCGACTAGCAGTACAGATACGCAGTATTTT
TRBJ1-2,medium-sized,TRBV28,-,CASRGDFYGYTF,TGTGCCAGCAGGGGGGACTTCTATGGCTACACCTTC
TRBJ2-3,-,TRBV19,-,CASSASGSSTDTQYF,TGTGCCAGTAGTGCCTCGGGGAGTAGCACAGATACGCAGTATTTT
TRBJ1-2,medium-sized,TRBV12-3/TRBV12-4,TRBD1,CASRPQGVGGYTF,TGTGCCAGCAGACCTCAGGGGGTAGGAGGCTACACCTTC
TRBJ2-3,medium-sized,TRBV5-6,TRBD1,CASSSGQGPDTQYF,TGTGCCAGCAGCTCCGGACAGGGACCAGATACGCAGTATTTT
TRBJ2-3,-,TRBV2,TRBD2,CASSEVEGAAGSADTQYF,TGTGCCAGCAGTGAGGTCGAAGGGGCAGCGGGGAGTGCAGATACGCAGTATTTT
TRBJ2-3,medium-sized,TRBV24-1,-,CATSDLRQTRGTQYF,TGTGCCACCAGTGATTTGCGGCAGACTAGAGGCACGCAGTATTTT
TRBJ2-6,medium-sized,TRBV7-9,-,CASSPGVGSGANVLTF,TGTGCCAGCAGCCCTGGGGTGGGCTCTGGGGCCAACGTCCTGACTTTC
TRBJ2-2,medium-sized,TRBV5-1,-,CASSWGASGTGELFF,TGCGCCAGCAGCTGGGGGGCCTCCGGCACCGGGGAGCTGTTTTTT
TRBJ1-5,few,TRBV19,-,CASMGIGQPQHF,TGTGCCAGTATGGGCATAGGCCAGCCCCAGCATTTT
TRBJ2-7,few,TRBV12-2,-,CASRSPVGSLGLAGDYEQYF,TGTGCAAGTCGCTCCCCCGTAGGGTCCCTAGGGCTAGCGGGCGACTACGAGCAGTACTTC
TRBJ2-7,-,TRBV20-1,-,CSARDLPQRHWGEIPYEQYF,TGCAGTGCTAGAGATCTCCCTCAACGACACTGGGGCGAGATACCCTACGAGCAGTACTTC
TRBJ1-1,medium-sized,TRBV18,-,CASSPGGLGTEAFF,TGTGCCAGCTCGCCGGGGGGCTTGGGGACTGAAGCTTTCTTT
TRBJ1-1,medium-sized,TRBV27,-,CASSFYRDTEAFF,TGTGCCAGCAGTTTCTACAGAGACACTGAAGCTTTCTTT
TRBJ2-2,few,TRBV7-9,TRBD1,CASRPRTGLDTGELFF,TGTGCCAGCAGACCCAGGACAGGGTTGGACACCGGGGAGCTGTTTTTT
TRBJ2-5,large,TRBV27,TRBD2,CASSLSSGAPETQYF,TGTGCCAGCAGTTTGTCCAGCGGGGCCCCGGAGACCCAGTACTTC
TRBJ2-7,medium-sized,TRBV7-7,TRBD1,CASSRGTGPYEQYF,TGTGCTAGCAGCCGAGGGACAGGTCCCTACGAGCAGTACTTC
TRBJ2-7,-,TRBV13,-,CASSARPPLAIEQYF,TGTGCCAGCAGCGCCCGACCCCCGCTTGCGATCGAGCAGTACTTC
TRBJ1-2,-,TRBV9,-,CASSVDRSSYGYTF,TGTGCCAGCAGCGTAGACAGATCAAGCTATGGCTACACCTTC
TRBJ2-1,-,TRBV7-2,-,CASSFGDNEQFF,TGTGCCAGCAGCTTCGGGGACAATGAGCAGTTCTTC
TRBJ2-3,once,TRBV27,-,CASSLNLLNTDTQYF,TGTGCCAGCAGTTTAAATCTCTTGAACACAGATACGCAGTATTTT
TRBJ2-7,few,TRBV15,-,CATSSSWVAGQLEQYF,TGTGCCACCAGCAGTTCCTGGGTCGCTGGACAACTGGAGCAGTACTTC
TRBJ2-5,few,TRBV7-6,-,CASSPRPGKETQYF,TGTGCCAGCAGCCCCCGTCCAGGGAAAGAGACCCAGTACTTC
TRBJ2-7,-,TRBV6-2/TRBV6-3,-,CASSPTTSSGPYEQYF,TGTGCCAGCAGCCCAACCACTTCCTCCGGCCCTTACGAGCAGTACTTC
TRBJ2-2,medium-sized,TRBV19,-,CASRFSGELFF,TGTGCCAGTCGATTCTCCGGGGAGCTGTTTTTT
TRBJ2-6,large,TRBV29-1,-,CSVESGANVLTF,TGCAGCGTTGAAAGTGGGGCCAACGTCCTGACTTTC
TRBJ2-2,medium-sized,TRBV19,TRBD1,CASSGGTGVAGELFF,TGTGCCAGTAGTGGCGGGACAGGGGTCGCCGGGGAGCTGTTTTTT
TRBJ1-6,-,TRBV2,-,CASNGAVYNSPLHF,TGTGCCAGCAATGGGGCAGTGTATAATTCACCCCTCCACTTT
TRBJ2-2,-,TRBV12-3/TRBV12-4,TRBD1,CASSRTGGTGELFF,TGTGCCAGCAGCCGCACAGGGGGCACCGGGGAGCTGTTTTTT
TRBJ1-2,large,TRBV19,TRBD1,CASSMPGGLDGYTF,TGTGCCAGTAGTATGCCAGGGGGATTAGATGGCTACACCTTC
TRBJ1-3,-,TRBV29-1,TRBD1,CSVRGSGNTIYF,TGCAGCGTCAGGGGGTCTGGAAACACCATATATTTT
TRBJ1-5,few,TRBV28,-,CASEVGGNVREPQHF,TGTGCCAGCGAGGTGGGGGGAAATGTTCGTGAGCCCCAGCATTTT
TRBJ2-7,few,TRBV5-1,TRBD2,CASSTGTSGGSVQYF,TGCGCCAGCAGCACCGGGACTAGCGGGGGTTCGGTGCAGTACTTC